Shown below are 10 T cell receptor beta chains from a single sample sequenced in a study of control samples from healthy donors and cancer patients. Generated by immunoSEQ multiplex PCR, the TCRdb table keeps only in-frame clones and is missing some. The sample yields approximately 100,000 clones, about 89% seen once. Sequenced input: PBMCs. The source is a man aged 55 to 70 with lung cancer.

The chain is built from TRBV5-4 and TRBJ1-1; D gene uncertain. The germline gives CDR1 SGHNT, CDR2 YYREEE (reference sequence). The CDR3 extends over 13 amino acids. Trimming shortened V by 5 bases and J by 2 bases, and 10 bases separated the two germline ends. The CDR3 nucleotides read TGTGCCAGCAGAGCTACACTAAACACTGAAGCTTTCTTT. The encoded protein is CASRATLNTEAFF.

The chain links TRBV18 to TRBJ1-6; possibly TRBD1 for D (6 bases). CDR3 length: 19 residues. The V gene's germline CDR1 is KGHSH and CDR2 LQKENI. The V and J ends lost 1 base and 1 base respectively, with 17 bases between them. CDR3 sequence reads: CASSPLRGLGTSYNSPLHF. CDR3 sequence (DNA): TGTGCCAGCTCACCACTGCGGGGGCTAGGGACGTCCTATAATTCACCCCTCCACTTT.

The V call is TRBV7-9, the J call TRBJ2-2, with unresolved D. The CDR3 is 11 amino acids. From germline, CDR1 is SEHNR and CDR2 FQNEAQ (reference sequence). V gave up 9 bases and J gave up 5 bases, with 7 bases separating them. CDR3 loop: CASLWTGELFF. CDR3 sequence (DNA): TGTGCCAGTTTGTGGACCGGGGAGCTGTTTTTT.

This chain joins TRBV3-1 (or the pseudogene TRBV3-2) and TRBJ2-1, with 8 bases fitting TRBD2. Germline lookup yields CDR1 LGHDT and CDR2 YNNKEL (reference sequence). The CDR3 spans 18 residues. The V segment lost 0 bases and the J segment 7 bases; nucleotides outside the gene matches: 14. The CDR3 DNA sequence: TGTGCCAGCAGCCAAGATAGACGGCTAGCGGGTCTTCGGAATGAGCAGTTCTTC. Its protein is CASSQDRRLAGLRNEQFF.

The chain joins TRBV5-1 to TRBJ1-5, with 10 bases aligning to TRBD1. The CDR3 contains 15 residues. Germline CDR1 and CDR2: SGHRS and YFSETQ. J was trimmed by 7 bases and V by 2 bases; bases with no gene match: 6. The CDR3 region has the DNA TGCGCCAGCAGCTTTTCTGGGACAGGGGAACAGCCCCAGCATTTT. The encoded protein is CASSFSGTGEQPQHF. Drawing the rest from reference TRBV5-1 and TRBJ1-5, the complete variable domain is KAGVTQTPRYLIKTRGQQVTLSCSPISGHRSVSWYQQTPGQGLQFLFEYFSETQRNKGNFPGRFSGRQFSNSRSEMNVSTLELGDSALYLCASSFSGTGEQPQHFGDGTRLSIL.

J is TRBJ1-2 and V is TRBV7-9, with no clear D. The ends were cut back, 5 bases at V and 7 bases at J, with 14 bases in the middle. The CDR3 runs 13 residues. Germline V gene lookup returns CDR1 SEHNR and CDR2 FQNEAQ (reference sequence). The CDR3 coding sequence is TGTGCCAGCAGCGATTCGCCGAGCAGTGGCTACACCTTC. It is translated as CASSDSPSSGYTF.

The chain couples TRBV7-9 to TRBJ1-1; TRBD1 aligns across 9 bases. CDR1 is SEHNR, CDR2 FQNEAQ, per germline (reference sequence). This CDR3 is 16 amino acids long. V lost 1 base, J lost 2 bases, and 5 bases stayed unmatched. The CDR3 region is CASSLGTGDPNTEAFF. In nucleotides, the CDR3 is TGTGCCAGCAGCTTAGGGACAGGGGACCCCAACACTGAAGCTTTCTTT.

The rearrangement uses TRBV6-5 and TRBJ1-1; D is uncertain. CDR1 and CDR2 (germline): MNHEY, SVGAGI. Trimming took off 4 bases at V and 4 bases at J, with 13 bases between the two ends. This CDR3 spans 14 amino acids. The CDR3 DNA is TGTGCCAGCAGTTTCGGGAGGTCAGGCACTGAAGCTTTCTTT. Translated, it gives CASSFGRSGTEAFF.

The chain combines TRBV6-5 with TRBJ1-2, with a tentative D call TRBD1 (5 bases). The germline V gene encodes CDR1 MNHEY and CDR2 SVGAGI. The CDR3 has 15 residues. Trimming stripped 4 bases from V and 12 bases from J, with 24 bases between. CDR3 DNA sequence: TGTGCCAGCAGTTCCTCAGGGACTAACCTACTATCGAACACCTTC. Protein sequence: CASSSSGTNLLSNTF.

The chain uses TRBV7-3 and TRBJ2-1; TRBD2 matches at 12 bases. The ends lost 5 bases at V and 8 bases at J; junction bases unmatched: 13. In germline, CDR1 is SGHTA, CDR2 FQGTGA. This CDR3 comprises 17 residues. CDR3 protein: CASSPLHLAGGLDEQFF. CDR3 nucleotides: TGTGCCAGCAGCCCCCTTCACCTAGCGGGGGGGCTTGATGAGCAGTTCTTC.